This T cell receptor beta chain originates from a study of shared clonotypes between healthy human individuals. Remarks on this clone: What it recognizes is unknown.

Using ten immunoSEQ deep assay plates, investigators sequenced unsorted PBMC DNA. TCRdb's copy holds only in-frame clones and misses some; the assay was immunoSEQ multiplex PCR. This sample carries around 430,000 clones, about 76% of them seen once, and the ten largest clones take approximately 13%. Study-wide points: Clonotype sharing across donors was expected to vary with sequencing depth.

Germline CDR1 and CDR2: SEHNR and FQNEAQ (reference sequence). The CDR3 is 13 residues long. The V gene lost 5 bases and the J gene lost 9 bases, with 16 bases spanning the gap. Donors had no recently reported acute infections or vaccinations and were HIV-negative. Each unsorted sample relied on about 100 million PBMCs as its source of genomic DNA. The sequencing input was PBMCs. This TCR was recovered from a woman between 40 and 50 years old in good health. Some clones in this sample may be carry-over from other donors' samples. The genes are TRBV7-9 and TRBJ2-5; tentatively, D is TRBD1 or TRBD2 (5 bases each). CDR3 region: CASSEGTVWSQYF. CDR3 nucleotide sequence: TGTGCCAGCAGCGAGGGGACGGTGTGGTCCCAGTACTTC.